This TCR beta chain is drawn from a study of identical twins. The CDR3 loop spans 14 amino acids. The V gene's germline CDR1 is SGHTA and CDR2 FQGTGA. Trimming stripped 2 bases from V and 4 bases from J, with 8 bases between. TCRdb itself ran the 5' RACE reads through MiXCR, one entry per CDR3 protein. Of hundreds of thousands of distinct CDR3 sequences in the sample, roughly 20% were seen once. These sequences were also reported in another study, on T cells expressing NK-cell markers.

This sequence was found in a woman younger than 35 in good health. Input material: PBMCs. V gene TRBV7-3 combines with J gene TRBJ2-2; D is unresolved. The CDR3 nucleotides read TGTGCCAGCAGCTTAGATTATACCACCGGGGAGCTGTTTTTT. This encodes CASSLDYTTGELFF.